One and the same sample provided the 3 T cell receptor beta chains below, sequenced in a study of OX40 agonist ivuxolimab in advanced cancers. The receptor library was made with the immunoSEQ multiplex PCR assay. Here the immuneACCESS table is served through TCRdb, limited to in-frame sequences with V and J called. Missing clones are a known gap in these copies; in checked studies unresolved V genes cover under half, and the rest lacks a known reason. The sample contains about 41,000 clones, about 87% of them found a single time. The ten largest clonotypes hold roughly 3.6% of the sample. The sample here was CD4+ or CD8+ T cells sorted from blood, taken in a trial of the OX40 agonist ivuxolimab. Every receptor here comes from an adult with an advanced solid tumor such as melanoma, head and neck, liver or kidney cancer.

The V gene is TRBV28, the J gene TRBJ1-2; 7 nucleotides align to TRBD1. V shed 5 bases, J shed 4 bases, and the junction held 1 base outside the gene matches. The CDR3 consists of 12 residues. Germline CDR1 is MDHEN and CDR2 is SYDVKM. The CDR3 sequence: CASSGQAYGYTF. The CDR3 nucleotides are TGTGCCAGCAGTGGACAGGCCTATGGCTACACCTTC.

The CDR3: CASSRASETQYF. In DNA form, the CDR3 reads TGTGCCAGCAGCCGGGCCTCGGAGACCCAGTACTTC. This chain links TRBV7-2 with TRBJ2-5; D unresolved. CDR1 is SGHTA, CDR2 FQGNSA, per germline. This CDR3 spans 12 amino acids. Trimming left V 5 bases short and J 5 bases short, with 9 bases between.

This chain connects TRBV6-1 to TRBJ2-4; TRBD2 might be the D (5 bases). V lost 3 bases, J lost 0 bases, and 15 bases lay in between. The germline gives CDR1 MNHNS, CDR2 SASEGT. The CDR3 runs 17 residues. The CDR3 spells CASSEAHWAGAKNIQYF. The CDR3 nucleotides are TGTGCCAGCAGTGAGGCCCACTGGGCGGGAGCCAAAAACATTCAGTACTTC.